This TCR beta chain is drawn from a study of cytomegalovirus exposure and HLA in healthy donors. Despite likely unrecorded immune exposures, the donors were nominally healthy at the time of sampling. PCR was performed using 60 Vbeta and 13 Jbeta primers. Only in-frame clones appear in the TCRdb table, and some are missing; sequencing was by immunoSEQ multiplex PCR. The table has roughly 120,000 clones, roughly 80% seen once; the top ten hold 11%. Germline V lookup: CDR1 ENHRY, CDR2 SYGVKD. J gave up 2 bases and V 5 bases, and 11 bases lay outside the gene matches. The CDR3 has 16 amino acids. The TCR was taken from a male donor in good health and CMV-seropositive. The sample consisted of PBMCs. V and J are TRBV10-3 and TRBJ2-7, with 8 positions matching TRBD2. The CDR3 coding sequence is TGTGCCATCAGTATGCCCCTCGGACTAGCCCCCTACGAGCAGTACTTC. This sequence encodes CAISMPLGLAPYEQYF.